Given below is one T cell receptor beta chain in context. The sample originates from a study of blood T cell repertoires in COVID-19. Overall study: Samples of COVID-19 (acute and convalescent) were obtained from the United States, Italy and Spain.

Study members were between about 18 and 90 years old and lived in some 22 US regions. Researchers sorted participants into cohorts using their self-reported clinical history. Cohort 3 donors counted as recovered after two negative PCRs, clearance, or resolved symptoms. Only in-frame clones appear in the TCRdb table, and some are missing; sequencing was by immunoSEQ multiplex PCR. This sample has some 180,000 clones, with approximately 85% found just once. The CDR3 covers 13 residues. Germline V lookup: CDR1 PRHDT, CDR2 FYEKMQ (reference sequence). V was pared by 3 bases and J by 4 bases, with 9 bases between.

The chain is built from TRBV13 and TRBJ1-2; D is uncertain. This clonotype originated in a man aged 35 to 55 who had recovered from COVID-19. Sequencing input: PBMCs or T cells enriched from blood (not recorded which). This CDR3 reads CASSFGEGYGYTF. CDR3 coding DNA: TGTGCCAGCAGCTTTGGGGAGGGCTATGGCTACACCTTC.